A selection of T cell receptor beta chains follows, all from one sample in a study of cytomegalovirus exposure and HLA in healthy donors. Generated by immunoSEQ multiplex PCR, the TCRdb table keeps only in-frame clones and is missing some. This sample has some 45,000 clones, with roughly 47% found just once. Sequencing was performed on PBMCs. Source of these receptors: a human donor in good health. CDR3s include the opening cysteine and the closing phenylalanine or tryptophan. The order of the fields is D gene, V gene, J gene, clone size, CDR3 protein, CDR3 DNA. A D gene is named only where the DNA matches it firmly. Only part of the rows carry a size: once, few, many, or a class if the clone is expanded.

TRBD2	TRBV7-9	TRBJ2-5	few	CASSLARASGTQETQYF	TGTGCCAGCAGCTTAGCGAGGGCTAGCGGAACTCAAGAGACCCAGTACTTC
TRBD1	TRBV27	TRBJ1-2	once	CASSLGGQPYGYTF	TGTGCCAGCAGTTTAGGGGGACAGCCTTATGGCTACACCTTC
TRBD1	TRBV14	TRBJ2-2	-	CASSHRTGSSGELFF	TGTGCCAGCAGCCATAGGACAGGGTCATCCGGGGAGCTGTTTTTT
TRBD1	TRBV10-3	TRBJ1-2	-	CAISRQGQGDGYTF	TGTGCCATCAGTAGGCAAGGACAGGGGGATGGCTACACCTTC
TRBD2	TRBV9	TRBJ2-7	few	CASSPGGSSYEQYF	TGTGCCAGCAGTCCCGGGGGGAGCTCCTACGAGCAGTACTTC
-	TRBV7-9	TRBJ2-2	-	CASSIGSVVSAGELFF	TGTGCCAGCAGCATAGGGTCTGTTGTTTCGGCCGGGGAGCTGTTTTTT
TRBD1	TRBV27	TRBJ1-5	-	CASSTRDRGRHQPQHF	TGTGCCAGCAGTACACGGGACAGGGGGCGTCATCAGCCCCAGCATTTT
-	TRBV19	TRBJ2-3	-	CASSLPRDTQYF	TGTGCCAGTAGTCTACCGCGGGATACGCAGTATTTT
-	TRBV6-6	TRBJ1-2	-	CASSDPTGKNYGYTF	TGTGCCAGCAGTGACCCCACAGGGAAAAACTATGGCTACACCTTC
-	TRBV5-1	TRBJ1-1	once	CASSPDSSVAFF	TGCGCCAGCAGCCCGGACAGCTCTGTAGCTTTCTTT
-	TRBV7-3	TRBJ1-6	-	CASSLTSSQAINSPLHF	TGTGCCAGCAGCTTAACCTCATCACAGGCTATTAATTCACCCCTCCACTTT
TRBD2	TRBV27	TRBJ2-3	-	CAIRSHQRGTSTDTQYF	TGTGCCATCCGATCTCACCAGCGGGGGACTAGCACAGATACGCAGTATTTT
-	TRBV29-1	TRBJ2-7	-	CSVEDPVARNEQYF	TGCAGCGTTGAAGATCCCGTGGCTAGAAACGAGCAGTACTTC
TRBD2	TRBV7-9	TRBJ2-7	-	CASSLFRPGLAHYEQYF	TGTGCCAGCAGCTTATTCCGCCCCGGACTAGCCCACTACGAGCAGTACTTC
-	TRBV6-6	TRBJ2-2	few	CASGGLNTGELFF	TGTGCCAGCGGCGGCCTGAACACCGGGGAGCTGTTTTTT
TRBD1	TRBV28	TRBJ2-1	-	CASTSTGTGGGEQFF	TGTGCCAGCACTTCAACCGGGACAGGGGGTGGTGAGCAGTTCTTC
TRBD1	TRBV7-3	TRBJ1-4	few	CASSARTGTGEKLFF	TGTGCCAGCAGCGCCCGGACAGGGACGGGCGAAAAACTGTTTTTT
TRBD2	TRBV7-2	TRBJ2-7	-	CASSLYQAGGGEQYF	TGTGCCAGCAGCTTATATCAAGCGGGCGGGGGGGAGCAGTACTTC
-	TRBV29-1	TRBJ2-2	-	CSVEVRAANTGELFF	TGCAGCGTTGAAGTGCGGGCAGCGAACACCGGGGAGCTGTTTTTT
TRBD2	TRBV5-6	TRBJ2-1	-	CASSLEVSGRARYNEQFF	TGTGCCAGCAGCTTGGAAGTAAGCGGGAGGGCCCGCTACAATGAGCAGTTCTTC
-	TRBV4-2	TRBJ2-3	-	CASSQDFHTSDTQYF	TGTGCCAGCAGCCAAGACTTCCACACATCAGATACGCAGTATTTT
-	TRBV5-6	TRBJ2-1	-	CASSQRVQSSYNEQFF	TGTGCCAGCAGCCAGCGGGTCCAGAGCTCCTACAATGAGCAGTTCTTC
-	TRBV7-9	TRBJ2-5	-	CASSFDRRSAQGSQYF	TGTGCCAGCAGCTTTGATCGACGCTCGGCCCAGGGGTCCCAGTACTTC
-	TRBV6-5	TRBJ2-7	few	CASSQQDRSGEQYF	TGTGCCAGCAGCCAGCAGGACAGATCGGGCGAGCAGTACTTC
TRBD2	TRBV7-2	TRBJ2-3	few	CASRRFSGSGGASDTQYF	TGTGCCAGCAGGCGTTTCTCGGGTAGCGGGGGGGCATCGGATACGCAGTATTTT
-	TRBV4-1	TRBJ2-1	-	CASSQDPALGGREQFF	TGCGCCAGCAGCCAAGATCCCGCCCTAGGGGGACGTGAGCAGTTCTTC
TRBD2	TRBV9	TRBJ2-7	-	CASSSGTGLATSYEQYF	TGTGCCAGCAGCTCGGGAACGGGACTAGCGACCTCCTACGAGCAGTACTTC
-	TRBV12-5	TRBJ2-1	-	CASAPFRAGNEQFF	TGTGCTAGTGCCCCCTTCCGGGCGGGAAATGAGCAGTTCTTC
-	TRBV7-9	TRBJ2-7	-	CASSLGDKKYEQYF	TGTGCCAGCAGCTTAGGCGACAAGAAGTACGAGCAGTACTTC
-	TRBV4-1	TRBJ1-2	-	CASSPLTGNTNYGYTF	TGCGCCAGCAGTCCTTTGACAGGAAACACTAACTATGGCTACACCTTC
-	TRBV5-1	TRBJ2-7	-	CASSLAGTTYEQYF	TGCGCCAGCAGCTTGGCCGGGACAACCTACGAGCAGTACTTC
TRBD2	TRBV5-6	TRBJ2-7	-	CASSPTSGRASYEQYF	TGTGCCAGCAGCCCTACTAGCGGGAGGGCCTCCTACGAGCAGTACTTC
-	TRBV19	TRBJ1-1	-	CASSIKGRTEAFF	TGTGCCAGTAGTATTAAGGGGAGGACTGAAGCTTTCTTT
TRBD1	TRBV5-1	TRBJ1-2	-	CASSLASGGAFGYTF	TGCGCCAGCAGCTTGGCCTCAGGGGGCGCTTTTGGCTACACCTTC
-	TRBV5-1	TRBJ1-1	-	CASDISGQNTEAFF	TGCGCCAGCGACATTAGCGGACAGAACACTGAAGCTTTCTTT